These T cell receptor beta chains were read from a single sample in a study of blood T cells in healthy people across ages. Using its own MiXCR run on the 5' RACE reads, TCRdb lists one record per CDR3 protein. Among over 1,500,000 distinct CDR3 sequences listed, approximately 39% were seen once. The source material was blood. Receptors were obtained from a human donor in good health. CDR3s include the opening cysteine and the closing phenylalanine or tryptophan. Fields, in order: clone size, D gene, V gene, CDR3 protein. D genes are given only for firm matches. Clone size, where shown, is once, few, many, or a class for clones that have expanded.

clone_size: -; d_call: -; v_call: TRBV20-1; cdr3_aa: CSLVEWGLNSPLHF
clone_size: few; d_call: -; v_call: TRBV7-2; cdr3_aa: CASSSDTTGPRGDTQYF
clone_size: once; d_call: -; v_call: TRBV2; cdr3_aa: CASSEVAGMNTEAFF
clone_size: few; d_call: -; v_call: TRBV30; cdr3_aa: CAWSVQGIGEAFF
clone_size: -; d_call: -; v_call: TRBV4-2; cdr3_aa: CASSQGPGLYNQPQHF
clone_size: -; d_call: -; v_call: TRBV20-1; cdr3_aa: CSARDLESSSKNIQYF
clone_size: -; d_call: -; v_call: TRBV12-3/TRBV12-4; cdr3_aa: CASSSGELGIQYF
clone_size: -; d_call: -; v_call: TRBV12-3/TRBV12-4; cdr3_aa: CASSFFRGPGTGELFF
clone_size: -; d_call: -; v_call: TRBV27; cdr3_aa: CASSLRGVYTEAFF
clone_size: many; d_call: -; v_call: TRBV10-3; cdr3_aa: CAISGALAPSTDTQYF
clone_size: -; d_call: -; v_call: TRBV29-1; cdr3_aa: CSVRDPEKLFF
clone_size: many; d_call: TRBD2; v_call: TRBV20-1; cdr3_aa: CSARDRLAGSDTQYF
clone_size: -; d_call: TRBD2; v_call: TRBV20-1; cdr3_aa: CSAREGGGFYEQYF
clone_size: -; d_call: -; v_call: TRBV5-5; cdr3_aa: CASSARAAEQYF
clone_size: -; d_call: -; v_call: TRBV12-3/TRBV12-4; cdr3_aa: CASTMGRWKTQYF
clone_size: -; d_call: TRBD2; v_call: TRBV7-2; cdr3_aa: CASSLRVAGGYGTDTQYF
clone_size: -; d_call: -; v_call: TRBV27; cdr3_aa: CASSFMGGWNEQFF
clone_size: -; d_call: -; v_call: TRBV10-3; cdr3_aa: CAISDPTPYEQYF
clone_size: -; d_call: -; v_call: TRBV6-5; cdr3_aa: CASSYAVRDTQYF
clone_size: -; d_call: -; v_call: TRBV20-1; cdr3_aa: CSARYRESTEAFF
clone_size: few; d_call: TRBD1; v_call: TRBV12-3/TRBV12-4; cdr3_aa: CASARQGVRIETQYF
clone_size: -; d_call: TRBD2; v_call: TRBV28; cdr3_aa: CASSLTSGRSVTEQFF
clone_size: -; d_call: -; v_call: TRBV6-5; cdr3_aa: CASSYRTQGSHEQYF
clone_size: -; d_call: -; v_call: TRBV12-3/TRBV12-4; cdr3_aa: CASTFGGASYEQYF
clone_size: few; d_call: -; v_call: TRBV5-1; cdr3_aa: CASSLDGTLSTDTQYF
clone_size: -; d_call: -; v_call: TRBV7-2; cdr3_aa: CASSDPRNTQYF
clone_size: -; d_call: -; v_call: TRBV3-1; cdr3_aa: CASSLVQTRPSSYNEQFF
clone_size: -; d_call: -; v_call: TRBV24-1; cdr3_aa: CATSLAGNTEAFF
clone_size: few; d_call: TRBD2; v_call: TRBV9; cdr3_aa: CASSVGGTSGGAPSSSYNEQFF
clone_size: few; d_call: -; v_call: TRBV3-1; cdr3_aa: CASSLQVMGGLANTGELFF
clone_size: few; d_call: -; v_call: TRBV11-3; cdr3_aa: CASSLVGTTEAFF
clone_size: many; d_call: -; v_call: TRBV20-1; cdr3_aa: CSAKQGSYGYTF
clone_size: few; d_call: -; v_call: TRBV29-1; cdr3_aa: CSVEVGEFSYEQYF
clone_size: few; d_call: TRBD1; v_call: TRBV20-1; cdr3_aa: CSASPAGGYGTDTQYF
clone_size: -; d_call: -; v_call: TRBV29-1; cdr3_aa: CSVGSGSEAFF
clone_size: -; d_call: TRBD1; v_call: TRBV3-1; cdr3_aa: CASSQGQGEIYGYTF
clone_size: many; d_call: TRBD1; v_call: TRBV15; cdr3_aa: CATSTTTGAFNYGYTF
clone_size: many; d_call: -; v_call: TRBV5-1; cdr3_aa: CASSFDSVGEQYF
clone_size: once; d_call: -; v_call: TRBV4-3; cdr3_aa: CASSQDLVWNQPQHF
clone_size: few; d_call: -; v_call: TRBV25-1; cdr3_aa: CASSATGRAGELFF
clone_size: -; d_call: -; v_call: TRBV4-3; cdr3_aa: CASSQAVEGVEQYF
clone_size: -; d_call: TRBD1; v_call: TRBV20-1; cdr3_aa: CSARTGMTEAFF
clone_size: -; d_call: -; v_call: TRBV20-1; cdr3_aa: CSASSLGVGNQPQHF
clone_size: -; d_call: TRBD1; v_call: TRBV6-5; cdr3_aa: CATGTGVNSNQPQHF
clone_size: -; d_call: -; v_call: TRBV20-1; cdr3_aa: CTNKGRSHLSYGYTF